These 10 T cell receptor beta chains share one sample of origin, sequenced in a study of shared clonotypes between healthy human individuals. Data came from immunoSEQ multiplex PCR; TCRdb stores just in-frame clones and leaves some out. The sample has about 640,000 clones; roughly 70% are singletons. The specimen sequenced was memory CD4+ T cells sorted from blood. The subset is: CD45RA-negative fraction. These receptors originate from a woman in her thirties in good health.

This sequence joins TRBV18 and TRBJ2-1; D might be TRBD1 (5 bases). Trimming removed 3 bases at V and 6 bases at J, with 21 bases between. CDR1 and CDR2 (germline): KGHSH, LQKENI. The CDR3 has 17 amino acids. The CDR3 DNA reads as TGTGCCAGCTCACCTGTCGCGCTGTTGGGGCTCCGCAATGAGCAGTTCTTC. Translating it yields CASSPVALLGLRNEQFF. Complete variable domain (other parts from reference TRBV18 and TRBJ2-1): NAGVMQNPRHLVRRRGQEARLRCSPMKGHSHVYWYRQLPEEGLKFMVYLQKENIIDESGMPKERFSAEFPKEGPSILRIQQVVRGDSAAYFCASSPVALLGLRNEQFFGPGTRLTVL.

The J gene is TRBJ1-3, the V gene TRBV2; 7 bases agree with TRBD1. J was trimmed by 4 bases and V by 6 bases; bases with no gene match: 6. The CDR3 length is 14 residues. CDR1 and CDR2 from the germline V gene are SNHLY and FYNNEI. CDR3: CASRGQPDGNTIYF. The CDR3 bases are TGTGCCAGCAGGGGACAGCCGGACGGAAACACCATATATTTT.

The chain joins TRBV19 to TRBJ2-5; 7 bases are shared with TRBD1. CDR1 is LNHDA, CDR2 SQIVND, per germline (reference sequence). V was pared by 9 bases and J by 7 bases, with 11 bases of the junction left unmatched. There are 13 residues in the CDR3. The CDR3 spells CASRDSGRGTQYF. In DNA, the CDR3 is TGTGCCAGCCGGGACAGTGGTAGGGGGACCCAGTACTTC. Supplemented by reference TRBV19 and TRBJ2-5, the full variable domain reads DGGITQSPKYLFRKEGQNVTLSCEQNLNHDAMYWYRQDPGQGLRLIYYSQIVNDFQKGDIAEGYSVSREKKESFPLTVTSAQKNPTAFYLCASRDSGRGTQYFGPGTRLLVL.

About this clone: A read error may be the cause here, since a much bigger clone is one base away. CDR3 protein: CASRGLAGGHNEQFF. CDR3 coding DNA: TGTGCCAGCAGGGGACTAGCGGGAGGGCACAATGAGCAGTTCTTC. The chain employs TRBV6-1 and TRBJ2-1; 16 positions agree with TRBD2. CDR1 and CDR2 from the germline V gene are MNHNS and SASEGT. J was trimmed by 5 bases and V by 6 bases; bases with no gene match: 1. This CDR3 is built from 15 residues.

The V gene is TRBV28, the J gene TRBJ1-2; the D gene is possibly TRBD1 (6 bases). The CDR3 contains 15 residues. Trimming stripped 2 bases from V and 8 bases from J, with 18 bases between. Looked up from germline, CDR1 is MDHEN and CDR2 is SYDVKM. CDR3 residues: CASSLPQGGGSGYTF. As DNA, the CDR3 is TGTGCCAGCAGTTTACCGCAGGGAGGGGGTAGCGGCTACACCTTC.

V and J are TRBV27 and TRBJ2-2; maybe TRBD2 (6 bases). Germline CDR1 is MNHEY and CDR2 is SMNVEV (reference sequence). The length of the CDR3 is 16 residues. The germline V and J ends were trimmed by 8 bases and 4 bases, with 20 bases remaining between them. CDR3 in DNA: TGTGCCAGCTCGTTAACTCCGGGACTCGTCACCGGGGAGCTGTTTTTT. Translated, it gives CASSLTPGLVTGELFF.

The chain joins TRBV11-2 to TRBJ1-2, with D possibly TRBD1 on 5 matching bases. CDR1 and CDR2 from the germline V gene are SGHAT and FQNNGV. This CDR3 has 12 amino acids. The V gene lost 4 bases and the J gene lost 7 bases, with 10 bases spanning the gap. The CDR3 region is CASSSREFGYTF. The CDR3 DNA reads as TGTGCCAGCAGCTCCAGGGAGTTTGGCTACACCTTC.

CDR3 coding DNA: TGTGCTAGTGGAAGCACCGGACAGGGGTTAATTCGGGAGACCCAGTACTTC. It translates to CASGSTGQGLIRETQYF. V is TRBV12-5 and J is TRBJ2-5, with 9 bases aligning to TRBD1. CDR3 length: 17 amino acids. Germline values: CDR1 LGHNT, CDR2 FRNRAP. Germline trimming cut 6 bases from V and 5 bases from J; bases unmatched to any gene: 16.

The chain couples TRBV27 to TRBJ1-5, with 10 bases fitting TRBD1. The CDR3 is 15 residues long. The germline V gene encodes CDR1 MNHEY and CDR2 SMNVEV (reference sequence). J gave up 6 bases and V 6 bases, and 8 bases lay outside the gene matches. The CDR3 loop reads CASRTLGQGGQPQHF. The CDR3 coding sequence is TGTGCCAGCAGAACTTTAGGACAGGGGGGTCAGCCCCAGCATTTT.

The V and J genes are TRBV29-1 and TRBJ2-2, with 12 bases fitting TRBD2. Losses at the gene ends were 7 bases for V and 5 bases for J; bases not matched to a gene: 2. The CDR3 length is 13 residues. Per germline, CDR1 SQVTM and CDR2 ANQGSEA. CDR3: CSAGLAGTGELFF. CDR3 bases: TGCAGCGCTGGACTAGCGGGGACCGGGGAGCTGTTTTTT.